Given below is one TCR beta chain in context. What it binds is not known. Using immunoSEQ multiplex PCR, the repertoire was profiled, and TCRdb retains in-frame clones only, with some absent. The sample holds approximately 11,000 clones, and no clone turns up only once. These data are taken from a study of T cell clonality in common variable immunodeficiency. Study results and caveats: Fewer deletions and N-nucleotide insertions were reportedly seen in common variable immunodeficiency TCR beta sequences.

For at least one year, all CVID subjects received replacement immunoglobulin. Sequencing used peripheral blood mononuclear cells. The receptor comes from a human donor with common variable immunodeficiency.

CDR3 sequence: CASSLLGTGAYEQYF. The sequenced CDR3 bases are TGTGCCAGCAGCTTACTGGGGACAGGTGCCTACGAG. The chain employs TRBV7-2 and TRBJ2-7, with 8 bases identical to TRBD1. The missing CDR3 end, 3 residues past where the read stops, is filled in from the germline J gene. J was trimmed by 2 bases and V by 2 bases; bases with no gene match: 5. Germline values: CDR1 SGHTA, CDR2 FQGNSA. The CDR3 totals 15 residues.